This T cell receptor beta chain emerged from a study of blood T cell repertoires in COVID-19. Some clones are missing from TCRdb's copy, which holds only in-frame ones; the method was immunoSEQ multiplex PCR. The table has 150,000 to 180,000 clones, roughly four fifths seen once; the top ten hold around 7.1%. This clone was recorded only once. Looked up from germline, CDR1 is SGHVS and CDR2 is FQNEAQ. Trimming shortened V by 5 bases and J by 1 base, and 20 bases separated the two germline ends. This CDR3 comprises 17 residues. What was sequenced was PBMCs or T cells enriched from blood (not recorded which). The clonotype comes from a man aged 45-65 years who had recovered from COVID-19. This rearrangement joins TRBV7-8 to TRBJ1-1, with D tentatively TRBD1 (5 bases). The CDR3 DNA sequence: TGTGCCAGCAGCCAACCCCCCGGGGGGGTGAGGAACACTGAAGCTTTCTTT. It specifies CASSQPPGGVRNTEAFF.